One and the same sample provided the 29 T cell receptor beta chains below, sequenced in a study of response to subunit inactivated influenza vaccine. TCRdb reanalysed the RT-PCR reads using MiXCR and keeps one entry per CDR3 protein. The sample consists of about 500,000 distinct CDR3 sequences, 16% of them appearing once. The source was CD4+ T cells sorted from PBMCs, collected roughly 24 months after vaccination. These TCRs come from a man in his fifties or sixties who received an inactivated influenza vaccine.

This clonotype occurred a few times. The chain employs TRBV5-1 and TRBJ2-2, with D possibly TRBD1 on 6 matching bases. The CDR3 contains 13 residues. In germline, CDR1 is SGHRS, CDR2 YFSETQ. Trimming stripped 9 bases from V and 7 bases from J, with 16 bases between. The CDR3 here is CATAAGAGGELFF. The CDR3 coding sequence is TGCGCCACCGCCGCAGGGGCTGGCGGGGAGCTGTTTTTT.

The CDR3: CAARPDRDTYEQYF. DNA for the CDR3: TGTGCCGCTCGTCCGGACAGAGATACCTACGAGCAGTACTTC. The chain joins TRBV10-3 to TRBJ2-7; the D gene is possibly TRBD1 (6 bases). In germline, CDR1 is ENHRY, CDR2 SYGVKD. Between the trimmed V and J ends, which lost 11 bases and 2 bases, there was a span of 19 bases. The CDR3 consists of 14 residues.

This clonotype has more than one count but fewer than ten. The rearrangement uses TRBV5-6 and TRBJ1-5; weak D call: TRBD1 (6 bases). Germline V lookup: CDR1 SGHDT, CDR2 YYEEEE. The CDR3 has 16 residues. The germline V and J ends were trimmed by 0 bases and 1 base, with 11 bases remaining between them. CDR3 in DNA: TGTGCCAGCAGCTTGGCTTCGAGGGGGAGCAATCAGCCCCAGCATTTT. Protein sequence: CASSLASRGSNQPQHF.

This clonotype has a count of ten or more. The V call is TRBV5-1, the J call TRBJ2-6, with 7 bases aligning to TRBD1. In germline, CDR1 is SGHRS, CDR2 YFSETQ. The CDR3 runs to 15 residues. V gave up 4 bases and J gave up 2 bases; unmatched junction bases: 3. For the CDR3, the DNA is TGCGCCAGCAGCCTACAGGGGACTGGGGCCAACGTCCTGACTTTC. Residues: CASSLQGTGANVLTF.

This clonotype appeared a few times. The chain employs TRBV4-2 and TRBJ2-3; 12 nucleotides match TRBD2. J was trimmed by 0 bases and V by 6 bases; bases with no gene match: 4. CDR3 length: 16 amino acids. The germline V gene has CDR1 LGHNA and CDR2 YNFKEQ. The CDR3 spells CASRPSGRASTDTQYF. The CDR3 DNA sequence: TGTGCCAGCAGGCCTAGCGGGAGGGCCAGCACAGATACGCAGTATTTT.

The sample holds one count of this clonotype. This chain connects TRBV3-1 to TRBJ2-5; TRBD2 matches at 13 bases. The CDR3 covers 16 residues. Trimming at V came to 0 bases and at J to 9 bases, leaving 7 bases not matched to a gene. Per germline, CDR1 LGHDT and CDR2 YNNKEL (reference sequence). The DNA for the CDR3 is TGTGCCAGCAGCCAAGAGGGGACTAGCGGGGTCGGGGCCCAGTACTTC. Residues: CASSQEGTSGVGAQYF.

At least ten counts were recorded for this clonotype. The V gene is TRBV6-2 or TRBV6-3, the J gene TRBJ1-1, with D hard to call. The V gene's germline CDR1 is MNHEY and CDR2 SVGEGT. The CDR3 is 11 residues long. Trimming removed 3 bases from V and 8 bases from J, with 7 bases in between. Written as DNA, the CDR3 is TGTGCCAGCAGTTATCTCAGAGAAGCTTTCTTT. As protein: CASSYLREAFF.

The CDR3 here is CASSFSRGSGYEQYF. CDR3 nucleotides: TGTGCCAGCAGCTTTTCTCGCGGGAGCGGGTACGAGCAGTACTTC. The V call is TRBV7-2, the J call TRBJ2-7, with TRBD2 matching 7 bases. J lost 4 bases, V lost 3 bases, and 9 bases had no gene match. Germline values: CDR1 SGHTA, CDR2 FQGNSA. The length of the CDR3 is 15 residues.

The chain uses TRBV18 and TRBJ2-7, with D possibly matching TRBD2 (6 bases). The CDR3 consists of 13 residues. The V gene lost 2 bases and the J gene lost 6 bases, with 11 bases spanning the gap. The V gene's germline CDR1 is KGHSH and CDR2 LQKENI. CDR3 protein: CASSPGGNGEQYF. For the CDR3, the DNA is TGTGCCAGCTCACCAGGGGGGAACGGCGAGCAGTACTTC.

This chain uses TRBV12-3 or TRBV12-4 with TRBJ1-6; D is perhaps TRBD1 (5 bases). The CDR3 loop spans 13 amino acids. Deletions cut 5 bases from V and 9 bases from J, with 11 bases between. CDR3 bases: TGTGCCAGCAGTGAGACAGAGGGTTCACCCCTCCACTTT. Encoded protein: CASSETEGSPLHF.

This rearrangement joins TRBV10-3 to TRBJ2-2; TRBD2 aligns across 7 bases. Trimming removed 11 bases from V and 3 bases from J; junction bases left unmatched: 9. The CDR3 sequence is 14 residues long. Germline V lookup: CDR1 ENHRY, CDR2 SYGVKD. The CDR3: CALRGVRDTGELFF. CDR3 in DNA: TGTGCCCTCCGGGGGGTTCGGGACACCGGGGAGCTGTTTTTT.

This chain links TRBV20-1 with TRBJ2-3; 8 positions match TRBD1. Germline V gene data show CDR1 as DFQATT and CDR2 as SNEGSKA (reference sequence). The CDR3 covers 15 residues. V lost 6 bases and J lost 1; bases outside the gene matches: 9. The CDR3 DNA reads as TGCAGTGCCTACCAGGGGGCAGGACGCACAGATACGCAGTATTTT. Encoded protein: CSAYQGAGRTDTQYF.

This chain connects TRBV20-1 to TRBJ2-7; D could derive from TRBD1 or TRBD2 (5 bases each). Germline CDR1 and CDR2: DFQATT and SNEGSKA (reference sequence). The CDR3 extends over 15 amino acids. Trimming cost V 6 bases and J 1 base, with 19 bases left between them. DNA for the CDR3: TGCAGTGCCAAAAGGCCAGGGAGATTATCCTACGAGCAGTACTTC. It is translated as CSAKRPGRLSYEQYF.

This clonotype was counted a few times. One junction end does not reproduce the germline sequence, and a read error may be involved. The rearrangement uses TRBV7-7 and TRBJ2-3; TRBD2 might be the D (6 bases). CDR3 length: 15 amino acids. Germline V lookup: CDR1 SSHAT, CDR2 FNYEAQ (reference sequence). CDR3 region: CASSPGSPGADTQYF. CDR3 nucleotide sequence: TGTGCTAGCAGCCCCGGGAGCCCCGGTGCAGATACGCAGTATTTT.

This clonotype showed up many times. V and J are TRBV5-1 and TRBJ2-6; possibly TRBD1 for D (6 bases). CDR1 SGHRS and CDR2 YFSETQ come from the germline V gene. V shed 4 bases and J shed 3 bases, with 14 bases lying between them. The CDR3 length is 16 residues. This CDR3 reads CASSVQTGNGANVLTF. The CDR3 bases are TGCGCCAGCAGCGTCCAAACAGGGAATGGGGCCAACGTCCTGACTTTC.

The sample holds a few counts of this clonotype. CDR3: CASSFLGADTQYF. CDR3 DNA: TGTGCCAGCAGCTTTCTGGGGGCAGATACGCAGTATTTT. This rearrangement joins TRBV7-9 to TRBJ2-3; D may be TRBD1 or TRBD2 (5 bases each). CDR1 SEHNR and CDR2 FQNEAQ come from the germline V gene (reference sequence). The CDR3 runs to 13 residues. Trimming pared 3 bases from V and 4 bases from J, leaving 8 bases between.

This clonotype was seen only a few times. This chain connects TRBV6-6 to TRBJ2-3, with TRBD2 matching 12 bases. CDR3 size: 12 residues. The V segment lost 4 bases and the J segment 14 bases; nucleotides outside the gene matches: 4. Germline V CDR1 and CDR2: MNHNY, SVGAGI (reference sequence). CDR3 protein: CASSSTSGGPYF. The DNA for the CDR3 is TGTGCCAGCAGTTCCACTAGCGGGGGGCCGTATTTT.

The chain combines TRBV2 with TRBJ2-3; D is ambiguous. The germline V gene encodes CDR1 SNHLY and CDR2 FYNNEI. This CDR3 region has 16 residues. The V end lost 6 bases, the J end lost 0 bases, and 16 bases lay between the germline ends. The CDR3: CASSLATYYSTDTQYF. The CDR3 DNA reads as TGTGCCAGCAGCCTCGCAACTTACTATAGCACAGATACGCAGTATTTT.

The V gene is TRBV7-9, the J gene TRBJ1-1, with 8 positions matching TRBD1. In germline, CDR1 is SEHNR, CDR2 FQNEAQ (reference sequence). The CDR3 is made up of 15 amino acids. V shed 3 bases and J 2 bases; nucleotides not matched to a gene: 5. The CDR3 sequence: CASSFPQGGNTEAFF. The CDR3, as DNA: TGTGCCAGCAGCTTCCCACAGGGGGGAAACACTGAAGCTTTCTTT.

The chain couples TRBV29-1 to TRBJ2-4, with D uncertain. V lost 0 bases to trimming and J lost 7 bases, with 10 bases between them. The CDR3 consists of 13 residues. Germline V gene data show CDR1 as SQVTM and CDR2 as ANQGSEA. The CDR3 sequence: CSVEDRSTNIQYF. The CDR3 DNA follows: TGCAGCGTTGAAGACAGGTCGACGAACATTCAGTACTTC.

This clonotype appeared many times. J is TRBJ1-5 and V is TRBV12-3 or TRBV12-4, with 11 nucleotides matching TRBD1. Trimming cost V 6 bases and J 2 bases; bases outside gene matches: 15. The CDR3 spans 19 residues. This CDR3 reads CASSSAGQGAHWGNQPQHF. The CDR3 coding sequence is TGTGCCAGCAGCAGCGCCGGACAGGGGGCTCATTGGGGCAATCAGCCCCAGCATTTT.

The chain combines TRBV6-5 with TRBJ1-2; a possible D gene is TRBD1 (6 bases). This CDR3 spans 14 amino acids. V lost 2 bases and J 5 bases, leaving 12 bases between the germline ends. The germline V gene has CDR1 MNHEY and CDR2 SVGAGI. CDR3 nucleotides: TGTGCCAGCAGTTACGGACAGAACAGTTATGGCTACACCTTC. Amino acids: CASSYGQNSYGYTF.

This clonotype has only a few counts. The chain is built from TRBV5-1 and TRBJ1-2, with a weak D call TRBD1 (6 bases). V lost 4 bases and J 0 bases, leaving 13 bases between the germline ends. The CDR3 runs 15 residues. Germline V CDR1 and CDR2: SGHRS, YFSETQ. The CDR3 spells CASSTGQRPNYGYTF. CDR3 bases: TGCGCCAGCAGCACCGGACAGCGACCTAACTATGGCTACACCTTC.

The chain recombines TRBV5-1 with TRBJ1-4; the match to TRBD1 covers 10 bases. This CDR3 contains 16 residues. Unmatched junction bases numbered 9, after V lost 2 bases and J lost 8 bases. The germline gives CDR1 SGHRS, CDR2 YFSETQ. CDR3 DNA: TGCGCCAGCAGCTTAACCGGGACAGGGGCCTCCGAAAAACTGTTTTTT. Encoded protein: CASSLTGTGASEKLFF.

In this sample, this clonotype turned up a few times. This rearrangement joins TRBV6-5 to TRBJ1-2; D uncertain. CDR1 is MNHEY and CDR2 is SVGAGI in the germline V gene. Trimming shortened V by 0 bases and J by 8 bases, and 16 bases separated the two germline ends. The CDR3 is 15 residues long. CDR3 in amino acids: CASSYSNYAYLGYTF. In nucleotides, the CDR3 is TGTGCCAGCAGTTACTCGAACTACGCCTATTTAGGCTACACCTTC.

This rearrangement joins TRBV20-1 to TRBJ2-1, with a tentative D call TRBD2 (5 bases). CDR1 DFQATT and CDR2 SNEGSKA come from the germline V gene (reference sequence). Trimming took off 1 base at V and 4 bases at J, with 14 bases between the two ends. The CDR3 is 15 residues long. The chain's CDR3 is CSARALAASYNEQFF. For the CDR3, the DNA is TGCAGTGCTAGAGCCCTAGCAGCCTCGTACAATGAGCAGTTCTTC.

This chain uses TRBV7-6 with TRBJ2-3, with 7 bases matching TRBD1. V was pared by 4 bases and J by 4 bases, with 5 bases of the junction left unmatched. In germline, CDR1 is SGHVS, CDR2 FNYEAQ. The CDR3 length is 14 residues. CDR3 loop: CASSSTGSADTQYF. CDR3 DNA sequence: TGTGCCAGCAGCTCGACAGGGTCTGCAGATACGCAGTATTTT.

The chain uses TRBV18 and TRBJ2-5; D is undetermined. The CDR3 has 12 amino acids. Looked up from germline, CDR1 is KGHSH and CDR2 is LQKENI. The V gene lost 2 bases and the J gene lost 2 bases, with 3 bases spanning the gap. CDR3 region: CASSPIQETQYF. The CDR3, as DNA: TGTGCCAGCTCACCAATACAAGAGACCCAGTACTTC.

The CDR3 DNA reads TGTGCCATCAGTGAGTCGGCAGGGGACTATGGCTACACCTTC. Its protein product is CAISESAGDYGYTF. This chain uses TRBV10-3 with TRBJ1-2; D is perhaps TRBD1 (6 bases). The CDR3 has 14 amino acids. V lost 0 bases to trimming and J lost 3 bases, with 8 bases between them. Looked up from germline, CDR1 is ENHRY and CDR2 is SYGVKD.